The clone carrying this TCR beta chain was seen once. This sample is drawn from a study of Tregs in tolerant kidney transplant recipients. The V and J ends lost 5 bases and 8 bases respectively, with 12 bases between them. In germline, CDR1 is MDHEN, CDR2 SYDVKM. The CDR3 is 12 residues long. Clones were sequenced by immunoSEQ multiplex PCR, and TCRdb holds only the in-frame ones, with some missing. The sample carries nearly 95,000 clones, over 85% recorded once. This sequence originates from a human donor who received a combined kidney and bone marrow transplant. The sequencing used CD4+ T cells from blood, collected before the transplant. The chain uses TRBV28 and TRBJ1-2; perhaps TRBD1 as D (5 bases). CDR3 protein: CASSPIWGGYTF. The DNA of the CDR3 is TGTGCCAGCAGTCCTATCTGGGGCGGCTACACCTTC.